The entry below describes one TCR beta chain. Its antigen is unidentified. This sample is drawn from a study of cytomegalovirus exposure and HLA in healthy donors. PCR primers comprised 60 Vbeta and 13 Jbeta primers. Some clones are missing from TCRdb's copy, which holds only in-frame ones; the method was immunoSEQ multiplex PCR. The sample lists 110,000 to 150,000 clones; approximately 68% were seen once. Those who donated were healthy bone marrow donors. The study's findings and limits: In vitro checks showed that a few CMV-associated chains really do target CMV antigens. The authors assumed roughly uniform sequencing depth across donors for presence/absence analyses. Previously analyzed data showed that most TCR beta V segments were productive at a frequency of about 90% or about 30%.

The TCR sequence derives from a man in his 60s in good health and CMV-seronegative. Sequenced: PBMCs.

The CDR3 nucleotides read TGTGCCAGCAGGCCAGGAGACAGGGACACCGGGGAGCTGTTTTTT. It specifies CASRPGDRDTGELFF. The chain combines TRBV27 with TRBJ2-2; 7 nucleotides agree with TRBD1. The V gene's germline CDR1 is MNHEY and CDR2 SMNVEV (reference sequence). This CDR3 spans 15 amino acids. Losses at the gene ends were 6 bases for V and 3 bases for J; bases not matched to a gene: 7.